This TCR beta chain is drawn from a study of blood T cell repertoires in COVID-19. Only in-frame clones appear in the TCRdb table, and some are missing; sequencing was by immunoSEQ multiplex PCR. Among 200,000 to 250,000 clones listed, about three quarters were seen once. CDR3 length: 18 residues. Germline V gene sequence: CDR1 KGHDR, CDR2 SFDVKD. The V gene lost 9 bases and the J gene lost 0 bases, with 20 bases spanning the gap. This clonotype was sampled from a woman in her 70s with acute or convalescent COVID-19. The sequenced sample was peripheral blood. The chain carries TRBV24-1 and TRBJ1-6, with no clear D. CDR3 nucleotide sequence: TGTGCCACCGGGGATTGGGCAGTCTGGTGCTCCTATAATTCACCCCTCCACTTT. Its translation is CATGDWAVWCSYNSPLHF.